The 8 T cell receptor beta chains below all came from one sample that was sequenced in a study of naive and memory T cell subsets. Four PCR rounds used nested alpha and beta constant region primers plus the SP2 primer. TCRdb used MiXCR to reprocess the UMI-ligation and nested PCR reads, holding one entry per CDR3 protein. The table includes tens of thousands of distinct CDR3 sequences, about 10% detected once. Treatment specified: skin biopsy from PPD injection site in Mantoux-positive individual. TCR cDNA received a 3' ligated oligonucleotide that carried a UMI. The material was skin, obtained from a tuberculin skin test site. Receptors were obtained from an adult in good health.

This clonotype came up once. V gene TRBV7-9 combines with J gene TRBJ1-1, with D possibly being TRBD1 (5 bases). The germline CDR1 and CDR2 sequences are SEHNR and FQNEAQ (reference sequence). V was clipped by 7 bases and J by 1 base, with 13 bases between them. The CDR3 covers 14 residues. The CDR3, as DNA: TGTGCCAGCACGAAGGGAAGGGGGAACACTGAAGCTTTCTTT. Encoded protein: CASTKGRGNTEAFF.

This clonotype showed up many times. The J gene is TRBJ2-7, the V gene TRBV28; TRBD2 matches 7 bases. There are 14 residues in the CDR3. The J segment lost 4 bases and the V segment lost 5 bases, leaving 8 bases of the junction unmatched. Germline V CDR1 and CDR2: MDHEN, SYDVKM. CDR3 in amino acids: CASSRGDGLYEQYF. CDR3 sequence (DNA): TGTGCCAGCAGTCGGGGGGACGGCCTGTACGAGCAGTACTTC.

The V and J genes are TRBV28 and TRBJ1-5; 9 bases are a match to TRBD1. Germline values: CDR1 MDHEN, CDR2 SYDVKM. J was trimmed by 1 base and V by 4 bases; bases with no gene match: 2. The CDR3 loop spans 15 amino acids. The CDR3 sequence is CASSSGQGSNQPQHF. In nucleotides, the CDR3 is TGTGCCAGCAGTTCCGGACAGGGGAGCAATCAGCCCCAGCATTTT. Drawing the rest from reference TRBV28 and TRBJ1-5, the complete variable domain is DVKVTQSSRYLVKRTGEKVFLECVQDMDHENMFWYRQDPGLGLRLIYFSYDVKMKEKGDIPEGYSVSREKKERFSLILESASTNQTSMYLCASSSGQGSNQPQHFGDGTRLSIL.

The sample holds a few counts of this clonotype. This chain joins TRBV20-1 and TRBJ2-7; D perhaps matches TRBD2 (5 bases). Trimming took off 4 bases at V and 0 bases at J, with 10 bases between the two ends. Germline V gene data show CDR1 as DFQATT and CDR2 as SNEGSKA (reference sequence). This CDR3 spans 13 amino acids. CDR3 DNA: TGCAGTGCTACGGGAACCAGCTCCTACGAGCAGTACTTC. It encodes CSATGTSSYEQYF.

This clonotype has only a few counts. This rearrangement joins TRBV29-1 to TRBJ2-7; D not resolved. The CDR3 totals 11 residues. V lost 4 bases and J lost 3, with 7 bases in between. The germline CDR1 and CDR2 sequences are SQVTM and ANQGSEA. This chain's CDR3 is CSVARSYEQYF. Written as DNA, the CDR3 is TGCAGCGTTGCCCGCAGCTACGAGCAGTACTTC.

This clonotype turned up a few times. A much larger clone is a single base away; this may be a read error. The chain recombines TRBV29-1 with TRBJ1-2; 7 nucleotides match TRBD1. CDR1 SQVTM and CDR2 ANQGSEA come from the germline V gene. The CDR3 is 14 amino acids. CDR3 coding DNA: TGCAGCGTTGAGGGGACAGCCACAAACTATGGCGACACCTTC. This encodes CSVEGTATNYGDTF.

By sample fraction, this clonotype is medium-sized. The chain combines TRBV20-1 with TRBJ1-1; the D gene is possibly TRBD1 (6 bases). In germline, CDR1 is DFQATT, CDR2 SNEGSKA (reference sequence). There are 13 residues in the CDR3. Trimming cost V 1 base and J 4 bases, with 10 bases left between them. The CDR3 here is CSARGQASTEAFF. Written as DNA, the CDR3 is TGCAGTGCTAGAGGACAGGCAAGCACTGAAGCTTTCTTT.

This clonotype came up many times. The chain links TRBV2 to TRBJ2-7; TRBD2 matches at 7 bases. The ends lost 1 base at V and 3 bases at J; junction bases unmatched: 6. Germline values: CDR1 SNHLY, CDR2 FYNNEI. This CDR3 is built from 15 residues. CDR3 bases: TGTGCCAGCAGTGAAGAAAGTATAGCGGGCTACGAGCAGTACTTC. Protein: CASSEESIAGYEQYF.